The following is a T cell receptor (beta chain) sequence with its context. Its antigen is unidentified. Authors of the study amplified TCR beta CDR3 regions from RNA transcripts. Carried out on the TCR CDR3, a first-round RT-PCR used the HTBI primer set. TCRdb re-called the multiplex PCR reads with MiXCR, one entry per CDR3 protein. The sample records a few hundred thousand distinct CDR3 sequences, about 25% being singletons. The sample comes from a study of T cells in Graves' hyperthyroidism and ophthalmopathy. Germline CDR1 SGHNT, CDR2 YYREEE (reference sequence). The CDR3 loop spans 14 amino acids. V dropped 4 bases and J dropped 4 bases, with 11 bases sitting between them. Findings and caveats of the study: A 13 V-J model separated ophthalmopathy from stable hyperthyroidism. The majority of expanded thyroid clonotypes above 0.001 also appeared in blood. The model foresaw ophthalmopathy a median roughly 6.6 months prior to onset.

J is TRBJ2-2 and V is TRBV5-4; D uncertain. This TCR was recovered from a man between 50 and 59 years old with Graves' hyperthyroidism. The sample taken for sequencing was blood. Written as DNA, the CDR3 is TGTGCCAGCAGCACCCCTCGAGGCACCGGGGAGCTGTTTTTT. This sequence encodes CASSTPRGTGELFF.